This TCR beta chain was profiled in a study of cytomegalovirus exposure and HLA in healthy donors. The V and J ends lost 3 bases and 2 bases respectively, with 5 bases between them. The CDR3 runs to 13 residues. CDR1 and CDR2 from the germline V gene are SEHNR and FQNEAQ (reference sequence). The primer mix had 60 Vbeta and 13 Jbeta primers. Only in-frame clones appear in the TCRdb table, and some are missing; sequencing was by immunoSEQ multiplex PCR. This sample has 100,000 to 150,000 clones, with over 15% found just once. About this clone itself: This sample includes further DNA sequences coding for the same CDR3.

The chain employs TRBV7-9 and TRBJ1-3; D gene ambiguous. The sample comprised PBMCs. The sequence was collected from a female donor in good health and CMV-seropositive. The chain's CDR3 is CASSFSTGNTIYF. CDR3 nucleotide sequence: TGTGCCAGCAGCTTCAGTACTGGAAACACCATATATTTT. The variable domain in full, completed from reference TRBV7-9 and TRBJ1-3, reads DTGVSQNPRHKITKRGQNVTFRCDPISEHNRLYWYRQTLGQGPEFLTYFQNEAQLEKSRLLSDRFSAERPKGSFSTLEIQRTEQGDSAMYLCASSFSTGNTIYFGEGSWLTVV.